These 7 T cell receptor beta chains came from one sample sequenced in a study of Ad26.COV2.S vaccination and SARS-CoV-2 variants. The assay was immunoSEQ multiplex PCR, and TCRdb's table has in-frame clones only and misses some. This sample has 43,000 or so clones, with around 83% found just once. The material sequenced was peripheral blood, taken after recovery from COVID-19. The receptors originated from a human donor who had recovered from COVID-19.

The J gene is TRBJ2-5, the V gene TRBV9, with a possible D match to TRBD2 (5 bases). CDR1 and CDR2 from the germline V gene are SGDLS and YYNGEE. The CDR3 is 13 residues long. V was pared by 1 base and J by 5 bases, with 9 bases between. CDR3 protein: CASSVPGMETQYF. The CDR3 nucleotides read TGTGCCAGCAGCGTACCGGGGATGGAGACCCAGTACTTC.

This clone came up once. The gene calls are TRBV9 and TRBJ2-6; 9 nucleotides align to TRBD1. CDR1 is SGDLS and CDR2 is YYNGEE in the germline V gene. V was pared by 3 bases and J by 0 bases, with 7 bases of the junction left unmatched. The CDR3 length is 18 residues. The CDR3 is CASSARTGAISGANVLTF. The CDR3 DNA reads as TGTGCCAGCAGCGCCCGGACAGGGGCGATCTCTGGGGCCAACGTCCTGACTTTC.

The V call is TRBV7-9, the J call TRBJ1-4; TRBD1 matches at 10 bases. Per the germline V gene, CDR1 is SEHNR and CDR2 is FQNEAQ (reference sequence). V gave up 1 base and J gave up 8 bases; unmatched junction bases: 1. The CDR3 has 14 residues. The CDR3 reads CASSLGGQGEKLFF. In nucleotides, the CDR3 is TGTGCCAGCAGCTTAGGGGGACAGGGGGAAAAACTGTTTTTT.

The chain combines TRBV11-2 with TRBJ2-5; D possibly matches TRBD1 or TRBD2 (5 bases each). The CDR3 covers 12 residues. V was cut by 8 bases and J by 4 bases, with 11 bases left in between. Looked up from germline, CDR1 is SGHAT and CDR2 is FQNNGV. The CDR3: CASSGAGETQYF. In DNA, the CDR3 is TGTGCCAGCTCCGGGGCTGGAGAGACCCAGTACTTC.

The CDR3 loop reads CASHSRGNEQFF. DNA of the CDR3: TGTGCCAGCCACAGCCGGGGCAATGAGCAGTTCTTC. V gene TRBV7-2 combines with J gene TRBJ2-1; perhaps TRBD2 as D (5 bases). The CDR3 covers 12 residues. Trimming pared 8 bases from V and 6 bases from J, leaving 11 bases between. Germline-derived CDR1 and CDR2 are SGHTA and FQGNSA.

The J gene is TRBJ2-3, the V gene TRBV3-1 (or the pseudogene TRBV3-2), with 12 bases aligning to TRBD1. CDR1 and CDR2 (germline): LGHDT, YNNKEL (reference sequence). The CDR3 length is 19 residues. Germline trimming cut 4 bases from V and 3 bases from J; bases unmatched to any gene: 14. The CDR3 reads CASSPRDRGRGLETDTQYF. The DNA of the CDR3 is TGTGCCAGCAGCCCCCGGGACAGGGGGCGCGGACTGGAGACAGATACGCAGTATTTT.

This clone was observed a few times. The chain carries TRBV6-6 and TRBJ1-1, with TRBD1 matching over 9 bases. V lost 5 bases to trimming and J lost 5 bases; unmatched junction nucleotides: 18. CDR3 length equals 18 residues. CDR1 is MNHNY, CDR2 SVGAGI, per germline (reference sequence). CDR3 nucleotide sequence: TGTGCCAGCAGTCTCATTCCCGGGACAGGGATCGGATTAACTGAAGCTTTCTTT. Translating gives CASSLIPGTGIGLTEAFF.